Listed here are 14 T cell receptor beta chains from one sample, sequenced in a study of blood T cell repertoires in COVID-19. Clones were sequenced by immunoSEQ multiplex PCR, and TCRdb holds only the in-frame ones, with some missing. The sample shows 75,000 or so clones, roughly 88% of them seen only once. The sample taken for sequencing was peripheral blood. The receptors were gathered from a man in his forties or fifties with acute or convalescent COVID-19.

The rearrangement joins TRBV5-1 to TRBJ2-7; 9 bases align to TRBD1. Germline CDR1 SGHRS, CDR2 YFSETQ. J gave up 4 bases and V 5 bases, and 10 bases lay outside the gene matches. The CDR3 loop spans 15 amino acids. The CDR3, as DNA: TGCGCCAGCAGGCCAGCCGGGACAGGGATTTACGAGCAGTACTTC. It is translated as CASRPAGTGIYEQYF.

The chain joins TRBV7-9 to TRBJ1-1, with TRBD1 matching over 9 bases. This CDR3 contains 15 residues. Trimming cost V 5 bases and J 1 base; bases outside gene matches: 5. In germline, CDR1 is SEHNR, CDR2 FQNEAQ (reference sequence). CDR3 bases: TGTGCCAGCAGCCGCGGGACAGGGTCGAACACTGAAGCTTTCTTT. Encoded protein: CASSRGTGSNTEAFF.

The chain has TRBV4-1 and TRBJ2-5, with 10 bases that match TRBD2. CDR3 size: 15 residues. Per germline, CDR1 MGHRA and CDR2 YSYEKL. The V and J ends lost 5 bases and 6 bases, in that order; junction bases with no gene match: 9. DNA of the CDR3: TGCGCCAGCAGCGCGAGCGGGGGGGCCGGAAAGACCCAGTACTTC. Protein: CASSASGGAGKTQYF.

The rearrangement links TRBV19 to TRBJ2-3, with 8 bases fitting TRBD1. J was trimmed by 2 bases and V by 4 bases; bases with no gene match: 5. The length of the CDR3 is 15 residues. CDR1 LNHDA and CDR2 SQIVND come from the germline V gene (reference sequence). CDR3 sequence: CASSSTGGSTDTQYF. The CDR3 DNA reads as TGTGCCAGTAGTAGTACAGGGGGTTCCACAGATACGCAGTATTTT.

The genes are TRBV7-9 and TRBJ1-2; 8 bases agree with TRBD1. Per the germline V gene, CDR1 is SEHNR and CDR2 is FQNEAQ (reference sequence). With 5 bases clipped from V and 5 bases from J, the junction kept 7 bases outside the gene matches. This CDR3 region has 14 residues. CDR3: CASSTSGGSYGYTF. CDR3 in DNA: TGTGCCAGCAGCACGTCAGGGGGCAGTTATGGCTACACCTTC.

The rearrangement uses TRBV5-6 and TRBJ2-7; maybe TRBD1 (6 bases). The CDR3 is 16 amino acids. Germline V gene sequence: CDR1 SGHDT, CDR2 YYEEEE. Trimming took 2 bases from V and 5 from J, leaving 20 bases between them. The CDR3: CASSFIRQGSFHEQYF. CDR3 in DNA: TGTGCCAGCAGCTTTATACGGCAGGGGTCTTTCCACGAGCAGTACTTC.

The V and J genes are TRBV19 and TRBJ1-6; D gene unclear. There are 14 residues in the CDR3. Trimming took 6 bases from V and 11 from J, leaving 17 bases between them. Germline CDR1 is LNHDA and CDR2 is SQIVND (reference sequence). The CDR3 DNA sequence: TGTGCCAGTAGAGCGGACTCGGAGCAAGCACCCCTCCACTTT. Its translation is CASRADSEQAPLHF. Complete variable domain (other parts from reference TRBV19 and TRBJ1-6): DGGITQSPKYLFRKEGQNVTLSCEQNLNHDAMYWYRQDPGQGLRLIYYSQIVNDFQKGDIAEGYSVSREKKESFPLTVTSAQKNPTAFYLCASRADSEQAPLHFGNGTRLTVT.

This rearrangement joins TRBV27 to TRBJ2-2; 7 nucleotides agree with TRBD1. Germline assignment: CDR1 MNHEY and CDR2 SMNVEV (reference sequence). V gave up 5 bases and J gave up 5 bases; unmatched junction bases: 14. CDR3 length equals 17 residues. The DNA for the CDR3 is TGTGCCAGCAGTCCCGACACAGACAGGGTAGGAACCGGGGAGCTGTTTTTT. This codes for CASSPDTDRVGTGELFF.

V usage is TRBV11-2 and J usage is TRBJ2-7, with 7 positions matching TRBD1. The junction had 2 bases not matched to a gene; V was cut back by 1 base and J by 2 bases. Looked up from germline, CDR1 is SGHAT and CDR2 is FQNNGV. This CDR3 comprises 14 residues. The CDR3 loop is CASSLAQGAYEQYF. CDR3 in DNA: TGTGCCAGCAGCTTAGCCCAGGGGGCCTACGAGCAGTACTTC.

In regard to this clone: Other nucleotide sequences from this sample produce the same CDR3. The rearrangement links TRBV5-6 to TRBJ2-7, with 9 bases fitting TRBD1. With 2 bases clipped from V and 4 bases from J, the junction kept 4 bases outside the gene matches. CDR1 and CDR2 (germline): SGHDT, YYEEEE. The CDR3 sequence is 14 residues long. The CDR3 spells CASSFGTGSYEQYF. CDR3 sequence (DNA): TGTGCCAGCAGCTTCGGGACAGGGTCGTACGAGCAGTACTTC.

The chain uses TRBV6-5 and TRBJ1-1; D is unresolved. The CDR3 extends over 15 amino acids. Per germline, CDR1 MNHEY and CDR2 SVGAGI. V was pared by 0 bases and J by 4 bases, with 12 bases between. The CDR3 loop reads CASSYSGVIGTEAFF. CDR3 sequence (DNA): TGTGCCAGCAGTTACTCTGGTGTAATCGGCACTGAAGCTTTCTTT.

The genes are TRBV9 and TRBJ1-3; weak D call: TRBD1 (5 bases). The CDR3 length is 15 residues. V was trimmed by 0 bases and J by 0 bases, leaving 7 bases between them. CDR1 is SGDLS and CDR2 is YYNGEE in the germline V gene. CDR3 protein: CASSVDRLSGNTIYF. As DNA, the CDR3 is TGTGCCAGCAGCGTAGACAGGCTCTCTGGAAACACCATATATTTT.

CDR3 nucleotide sequence: TGTGCCAGCAGTTACAGTCGCAGACGGGGCACAGATACGCAGTATTTT. Its protein product is CASSYSRRRGTDTQYF. The chain couples TRBV6-5 to TRBJ2-3; D is undetermined. The CDR3 spans 16 residues. Trimming shortened V by 2 bases and J by 1 base, and 13 bases separated the two germline ends. Germline loops: CDR1 MNHEY, CDR2 SVGAGI.

The chain is built from TRBV7-9 and TRBJ2-7; the match to TRBD1 covers 9 bases. Germline V gives CDR1 SEHNR, CDR2 FQNEAQ (reference sequence). The CDR3 is 17 amino acids. After removal of 4 bases from V and 5 bases from J, the junction contained 15 bases not matched to a gene. The CDR3 reads CASSSSVKRTGAHEQYF. The CDR3, as DNA: TGTGCCAGCAGCTCGTCCGTCAAAAGGACAGGGGCCCACGAGCAGTACTTC.